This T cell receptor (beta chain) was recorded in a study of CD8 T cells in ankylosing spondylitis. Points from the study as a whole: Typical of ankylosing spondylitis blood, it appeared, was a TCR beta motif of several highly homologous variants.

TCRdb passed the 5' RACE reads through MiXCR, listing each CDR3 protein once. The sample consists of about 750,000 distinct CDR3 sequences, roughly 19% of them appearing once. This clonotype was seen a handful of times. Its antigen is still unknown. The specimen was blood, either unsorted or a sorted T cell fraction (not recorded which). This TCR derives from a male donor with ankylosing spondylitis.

The CDR3 region is CASSLGGPSGRAPSPYNEQFF. For the CDR3, the DNA is TGTGCCAGCAGCTTAGGGGGGCCTAGCGGGAGGGCTCCCTCACCCTACAATGAGCAGTTCTTC. The genes are TRBV11-1 and TRBJ2-1; 12 nucleotides line up with TRBD2. Germline CDR1 and CDR2: SGHAT and FQDESV (reference sequence). The CDR3 is 21 residues long. V was clipped by 1 base and J by 2 bases; unmatched bases: 15.